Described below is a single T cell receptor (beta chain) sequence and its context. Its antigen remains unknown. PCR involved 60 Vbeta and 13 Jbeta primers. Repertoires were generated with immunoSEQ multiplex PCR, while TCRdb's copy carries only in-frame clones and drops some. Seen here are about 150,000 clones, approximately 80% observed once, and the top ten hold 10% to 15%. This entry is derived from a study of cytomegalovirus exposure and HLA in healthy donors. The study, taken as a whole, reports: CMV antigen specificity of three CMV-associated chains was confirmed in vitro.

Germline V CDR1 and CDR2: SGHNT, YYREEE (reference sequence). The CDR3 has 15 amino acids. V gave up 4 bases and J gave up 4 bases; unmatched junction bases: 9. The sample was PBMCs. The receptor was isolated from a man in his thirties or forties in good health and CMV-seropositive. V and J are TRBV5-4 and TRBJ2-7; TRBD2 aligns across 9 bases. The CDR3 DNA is TGTGCCAGCAGCGTCGGACTAGCGCTTGCTTACGAGCAGTACTTC. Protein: CASSVGLALAYEQYF.